A single sample gave rise to the 15 T cell receptor beta chains below, sequenced in a study of Ad26.COV2.S vaccination and SARS-CoV-2 variants. Noted treatment: about 20 received Ad26.COV2.S at low or high dose, single or two shots; 5 received placebo; per-sample allocation not given. Specimens were obtained on day 63 following the first vaccine or placebo injection. Produced via immunoSEQ multiplex PCR; TCRdb's table is partial and in-frame only. The sample carries under 250,000 clones, approximately 90% recorded once. The material was peripheral blood, obtained in a trial of Ad26.COV2.S vaccine versus placebo. These receptors all stem from a person between 18 and 59 years old who received the Ad26.COV2.S COVID-19 vaccine or a placebo.

This clone was observed a single time. The chain links TRBV6-4 to TRBJ2-2, with TRBD2 identical over 11 bases. CDR1 and CDR2 (germline): MRHNA, SNTAGT. V shed 3 bases and J 2 bases; nucleotides not matched to a gene: 5. The CDR3 contains 17 residues. CDR3: CASSDTSGRANTGELFF. The DNA for the CDR3 is TGTGCCAGCAGTGATACTAGCGGGAGAGCTAACACCGGGGAGCTGTTTTTT.

The chain links TRBV7-8 to TRBJ1-2; the match to TRBD1 covers 7 bases. Germline V lookup: CDR1 SGHVS, CDR2 FQNEAQ. The junction had 10 bases not matched to a gene; V was cut back by 5 bases and J by 13 bases. The CDR3 extends over 12 amino acids. The CDR3 protein is CASSPDRARCTF. The CDR3 nucleotides read TGTGCCAGCAGCCCCGACAGGGCGAGGTGCACCTTC. Supplemented by reference TRBV7-8 and TRBJ1-2, the full variable domain reads GAGVSQSPRYKVAKRGQDVALRCDPISGHVSLFWYQQALGQGPEFLTYFQNEAQLDKSGLPSDRFFAERPEGSVSTLKIQRTQQEDSAVYLCASSPDRARCTFGSGTRLTVV.

The chain recombines TRBV6-2 or TRBV6-3 with TRBJ2-7, with D possibly TRBD1 on 5 matching bases. V lost 6 bases to trimming and J lost 3 bases, with 15 bases between them. The germline V gene has CDR1 MNHEY and CDR2 SVGEGT. CDR3 size: 14 residues. DNA of the CDR3: TGTGCCAGCAGCCCCCTCACAGGAAACTACGAGCAGTACTTC. Translating it yields CASSPLTGNYEQYF.

The V and J genes are TRBV29-1 and TRBJ2-2, with 9 bases lining up with TRBD1. Looked up from germline, CDR1 is SQVTM and CDR2 is ANQGSEA. The CDR3 sequence is 14 residues long. V shed 8 bases, J shed 6 bases, and the junction held 10 bases outside the gene matches. The CDR3 spells CSSQGQGLSGELFF. In DNA form, the CDR3 reads TGCAGCTCCCAGGGACAGGGACTGTCCGGGGAGCTGTTTTTT.

The chain couples TRBV7-2 to TRBJ2-3; D ambiguous. CDR1 is SGHTA and CDR2 is FQGNSA in the germline V gene. The CDR3 totals 10 residues. Trimming took 1 base from V and 11 from J, leaving 4 bases between them. The CDR3, as DNA: TGTGCCAGCAGCTTAGAGGTGCAGTATTTT. This translates into CASSLEVQYF.

This chain uses TRBV6-2 or TRBV6-3 with TRBJ1-1, with D perhaps TRBD1 (5 bases). Trimming stripped 0 bases from V and 1 base from J, with 12 bases between. CDR1 and CDR2 (germline): MNHEY, SVGEGT. The CDR3 extends over 16 amino acids. For the CDR3, the DNA is TGTGCCAGCAGTTACTCGCCGGGACTGGGGAACACTGAAGCTTTCTTT. Amino acids: CASSYSPGLGNTEAFF.

V usage is TRBV2 and J usage is TRBJ2-6, with D perhaps matching TRBD2 (7 bases). Germline V gives CDR1 SNHLY, CDR2 FYNNEI. Trimming removed 10 bases from V and 4 bases from J, with 14 bases in between. CDR3 length equals 14 residues. The CDR3 DNA sequence: TGTGCCACCCCCGGGGGGCGAGGGGCCAACGTCCTGACTTTC. This translates into CATPGGRGANVLTF.

The V call is TRBV7-2, the J call TRBJ1-2; 8 nucleotides line up with TRBD1. The length of the CDR3 is 15 residues. Germline V gene lookup returns CDR1 SGHTA and CDR2 FQGNSA. J was trimmed by 7 bases and V by 4 bases; bases with no gene match: 11. The CDR3 nucleotides are TGTGCCAGCAGCTCAAGACCAGGACAGGGTGGTGGCTACACCTTC. Translated, it gives CASSSRPGQGGGYTF.

The chain is built from TRBV9 and TRBJ2-2; 8 bases align to TRBD1. Losses at the gene ends were 3 bases for V and 4 bases for J; bases not matched to a gene: 2. The CDR3 covers 14 residues. Germline V gives CDR1 SGDLS, CDR2 YYNGEE. CDR3 sequence reads: CASSDTGGTGELFF. CDR3 DNA sequence: TGTGCCAGCAGCGATACAGGGGGCACCGGGGAGCTGTTTTTT.

The chain uses TRBV4-1 and TRBJ1-2; a weak D match, TRBD1 (5 bases). V lost 0 bases to trimming and J lost 4 bases, with 18 bases between them. Germline CDR1 reads MGHRA; CDR2 reads YSYEKL. CDR3 length: 17 amino acids. In DNA, the CDR3 is TGCGCCAGCAGCCAAGATACCCGTGGGCAGGGACTCTATGGCTACACCTTC. Protein product: CASSQDTRGQGLYGYTF.

This chain links TRBV6-6 with TRBJ2-7; D might be TRBD1 (6 bases). The germline gives CDR1 MNHNY, CDR2 SVGAGI (reference sequence). Trimming cost V 8 bases and J 6 bases, with 17 bases left between them. The CDR3 extends over 13 amino acids. The chain's CDR3 is CASGRTQGREQYF. The CDR3 bases are TGTGCCAGCGGAAGAACACAGGGCCGCGAGCAGTACTTC.

The chain carries TRBV13 and TRBJ2-7; TRBD2 aligns across 9 bases. With V trimmed by 5 bases and J by 0 bases, 5 bases remained unmatched. The CDR3 has 15 amino acids. Germline CDR1 PRHDT, CDR2 FYEKMQ (reference sequence). The CDR3 region is CASSRTSGRSYEQYF. The CDR3 nucleotides read TGTGCCAGCAGCAGAACTAGCGGGCGCTCCTACGAGCAGTACTTC.

This clone was counted once. V and J are TRBV4-1 and TRBJ2-2, with D uncertain. V was shortened by 4 bases and J by 5 bases, with 8 bases between the two germline ends. The germline gives CDR1 MGHRA, CDR2 YSYEKL. CDR3 length equals 13 residues. CDR3 protein: CASSLEITGELFF. In DNA, the CDR3 is TGCGCCAGCAGCCTTGAAATAACCGGGGAGCTGTTTTTT.

The chain carries TRBV10-3 and TRBJ1-1; tentative D call: TRBD1 (6 bases). Germline V gene data show CDR1 as ENHRY and CDR2 as SYGVKD. Trimming took 3 bases from V and 0 from J, leaving 14 bases between them. The CDR3 length is 16 residues. Here the CDR3 DNA reads TGTGCCATCAGTGACGGGGGGCCCTACCTGAACACTGAAGCTTTCTTT. Translated, it gives CAISDGGPYLNTEAFF.

The chain carries TRBV15 and TRBJ1-2; 10 bases agree with TRBD1. The V gene end was trimmed by 5 bases and the J gene end by 7 bases; junction bases not matched to a gene: 10. Per germline, CDR1 LNHNV and CDR2 YYDKDF (reference sequence). The CDR3 totals 15 residues. This CDR3 is CATSASRQGAGGYTF. The CDR3 DNA reads TGTGCCACCAGCGCAAGTCGACAGGGGGCTGGTGGCTACACCTTC.